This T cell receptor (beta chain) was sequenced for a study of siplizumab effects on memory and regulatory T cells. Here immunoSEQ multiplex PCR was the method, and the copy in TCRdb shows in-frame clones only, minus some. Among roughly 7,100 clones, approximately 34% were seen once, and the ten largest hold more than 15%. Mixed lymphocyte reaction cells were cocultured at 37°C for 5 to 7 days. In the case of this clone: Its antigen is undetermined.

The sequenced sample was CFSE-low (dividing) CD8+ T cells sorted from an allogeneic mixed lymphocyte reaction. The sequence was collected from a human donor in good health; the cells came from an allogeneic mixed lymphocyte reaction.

The DNA for the CDR3 is TGTGCCAGCAGTTTGGGCAAAAGGAGTATCGAGCAGTACTTC. Its translation: CASSLGKRSIEQYF. This chain joins TRBV28 and TRBJ2-7, with D unresolved. Germline V CDR1 and CDR2: MDHEN, SYDVKM. With 3 bases removed from V and 6 bases from J, the gap between germline ends came to 15 bases. The CDR3 contains 14 residues.